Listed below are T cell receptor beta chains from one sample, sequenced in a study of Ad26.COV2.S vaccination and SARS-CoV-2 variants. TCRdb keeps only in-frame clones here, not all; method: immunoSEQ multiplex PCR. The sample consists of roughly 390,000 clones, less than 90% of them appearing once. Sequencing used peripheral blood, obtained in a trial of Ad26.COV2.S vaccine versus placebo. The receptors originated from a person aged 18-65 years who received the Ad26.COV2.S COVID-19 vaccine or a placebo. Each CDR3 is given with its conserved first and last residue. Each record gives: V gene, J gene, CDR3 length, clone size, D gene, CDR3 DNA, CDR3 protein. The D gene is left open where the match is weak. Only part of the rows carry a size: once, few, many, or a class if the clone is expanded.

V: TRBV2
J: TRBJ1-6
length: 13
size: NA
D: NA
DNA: TGTGCCAGCAAAGTTACAGACGTTTCACCCCTCCACTTT
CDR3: CASKVTDVSPLHF

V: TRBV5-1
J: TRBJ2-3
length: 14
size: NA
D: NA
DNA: TGCGCCAGCAGCTTGATCAGGGCGGCAGATACGCAGTATTTT
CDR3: CASSLIRAADTQYF

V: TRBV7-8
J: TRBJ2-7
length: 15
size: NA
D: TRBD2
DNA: TGTGCCAGCAGCTTAGGGCTAGCGGGAGCTTACGAGCAGTACTTC
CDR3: CASSLGLAGAYEQYF

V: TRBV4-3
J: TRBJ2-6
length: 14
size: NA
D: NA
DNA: TGCGCCAGCAGCCAAGATTTCAGGTCCGGCGTCCTGACTTTC
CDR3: CASSQDFRSGVLTF

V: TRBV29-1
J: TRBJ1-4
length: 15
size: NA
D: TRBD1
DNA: TGCAGCGTTGCCCTCCCAGGACAGGTTAATGAAAAACTGTTTTTT
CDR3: CSVALPGQVNEKLFF

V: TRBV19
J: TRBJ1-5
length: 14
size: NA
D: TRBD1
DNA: TGTGCCAGTAGTATACGACAGGGAAAACAGCCCCAGCATTTT
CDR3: CASSIRQGKQPQHF

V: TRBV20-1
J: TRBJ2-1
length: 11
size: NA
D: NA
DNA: TGCAGCCCCAGGAGATACAATGAGCAGTTCTTC
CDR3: CSPRRYNEQFF

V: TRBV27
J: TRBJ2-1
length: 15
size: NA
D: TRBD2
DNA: TGTGCCAGCAACCGACTAGCGGGGGAGTACAATGAGCAGTTCTTC
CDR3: CASNRLAGEYNEQFF

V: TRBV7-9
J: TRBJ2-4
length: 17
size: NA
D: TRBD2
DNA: TGTGCCAGCAGCATACAGAGAGGGAGGGAAGCCAAAAACATTCAGTACTTC
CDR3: CASSIQRGREAKNIQYF

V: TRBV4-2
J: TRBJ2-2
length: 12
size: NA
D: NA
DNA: TGTGCCAGCAGCCAGTACACCGGGGAGCTGTTTTTT
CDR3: CASSQYTGELFF

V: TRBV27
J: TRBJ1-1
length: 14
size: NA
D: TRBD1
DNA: TGTGCCAGCAGCTGGGGGACAGCTTTCACTGAAGCTTTCTTT
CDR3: CASSWGTAFTEAFF

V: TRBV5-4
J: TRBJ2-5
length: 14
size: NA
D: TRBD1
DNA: TGTGCCAGCAGCTTCCGGGACAGGGTGGAGACCCAGTACTTC
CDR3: CASSFRDRVETQYF

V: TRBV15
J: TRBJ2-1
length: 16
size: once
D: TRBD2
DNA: TGTGCCACCAGCAGAGAGGGACTAGCGGGGGGAGGTGAGCAGTTCTTC
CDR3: CATSREGLAGGGEQFF

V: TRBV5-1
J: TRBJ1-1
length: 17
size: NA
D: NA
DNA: TGCGCCAGCAGCTTGGTAAACAAACAGCTTTTGAACACTGAAGCTTTCTTT
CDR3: CASSLVNKQLLNTEAFF

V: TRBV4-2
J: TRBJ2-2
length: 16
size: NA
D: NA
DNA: TGTGCCAGCAGCCCCCGGGTCCCTAGGAACACCGGGGAGCTGTTTTTT
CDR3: CASSPRVPRNTGELFF

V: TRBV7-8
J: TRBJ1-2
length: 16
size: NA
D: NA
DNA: TGTGCCAGCAGCCCTAGCAGGGCCAGAGAGTATTATGGCTACACCTTC
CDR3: CASSPSRAREYYGYTF

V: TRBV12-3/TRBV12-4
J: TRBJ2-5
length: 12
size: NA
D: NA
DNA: TGTGCCAGCAGTGGGTTGGGGGAGACCCAGTACTTC
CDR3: CASSGLGETQYF

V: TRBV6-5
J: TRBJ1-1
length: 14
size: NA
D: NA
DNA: TGTGCCAGCACCTGGTCCGCACCGAACACTGAAGCTTTCTTT
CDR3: CASTWSAPNTEAFF

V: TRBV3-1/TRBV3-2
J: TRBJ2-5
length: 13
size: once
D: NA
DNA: TGTGCCAGCAGCCAAGAAAGGCGGGAGACCCAGTACTTC
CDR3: CASSQERRETQYF

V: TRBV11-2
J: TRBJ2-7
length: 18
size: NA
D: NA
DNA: TGTGCCAGCAGCTTGGGTATAAACAGGATGGAAAGCTCCTACGAGCAGTACTTC
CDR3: CASSLGINRMESSYEQYF

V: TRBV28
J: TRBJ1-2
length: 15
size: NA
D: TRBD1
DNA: TGTGCCAGCAGTTCAGGGGGCCCAACTGCCTATGGCTACACCTTC
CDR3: CASSSGGPTAYGYTF

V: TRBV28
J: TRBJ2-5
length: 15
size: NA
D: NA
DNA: TGTGCCAGCAGTTTTCCAGACTTGGGGGGACAGACCCAGTACTTC
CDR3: CASSFPDLGGQTQYF

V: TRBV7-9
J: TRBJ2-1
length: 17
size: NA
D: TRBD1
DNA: TGTGCCAGCAGCTCTTTAACACCGGGACAGGGGCGCAATGAGCAGTTCTTC
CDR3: CASSSLTPGQGRNEQFF

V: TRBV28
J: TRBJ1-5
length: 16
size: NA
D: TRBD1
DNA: TGTGCCAGCAGTTTACCCCTCGGACAGGGTAGTCAGCCCCAGCATTTT
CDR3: CASSLPLGQGSQPQHF

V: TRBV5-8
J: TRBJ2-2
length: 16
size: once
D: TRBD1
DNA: TGTGCCAGCACAGCCTGGAGGGACAGGGGGACCGGGGAGCTGTTTTTT
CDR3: CASTAWRDRGTGELFF

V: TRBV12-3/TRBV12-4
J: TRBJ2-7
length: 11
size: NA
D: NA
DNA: TGTGCCAGCAGCCTAGGGGGGAGCGCGGACTTC
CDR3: CASSLGGSADF

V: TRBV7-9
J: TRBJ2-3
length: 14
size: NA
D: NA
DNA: TGTGCCAGCAGCTTAGGGGGGGCCGCAGATACGCAGTATTTT
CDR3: CASSLGGAADTQYF

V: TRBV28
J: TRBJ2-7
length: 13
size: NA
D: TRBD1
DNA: TGTGCCAGCAGTTTAGACAGGGGGACCGAGCAGTACTTC
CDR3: CASSLDRGTEQYF

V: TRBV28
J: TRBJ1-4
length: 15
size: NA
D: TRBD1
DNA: TGTGCCAGCAGTTCCGCCGGGACAGGGGATGAAAAACTGTTTTTT
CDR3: CASSSAGTGDEKLFF

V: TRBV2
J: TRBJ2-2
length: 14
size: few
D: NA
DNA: TGTGCCAGCAGTCCCCCCCGGGATACCGGGGAGCTGTTTTTT
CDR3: CASSPPRDTGELFF

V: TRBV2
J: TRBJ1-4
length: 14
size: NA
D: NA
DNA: TGTGCCAGCAGTGTGAGCCCAACTAATGAAAAACTGTTTTTT
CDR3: CASSVSPTNEKLFF

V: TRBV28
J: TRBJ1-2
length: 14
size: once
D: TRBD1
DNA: TGTGCCAGCAGTCGGGTCAGGGGGTGGGATGGCTACACCTTC
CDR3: CASSRVRGWDGYTF

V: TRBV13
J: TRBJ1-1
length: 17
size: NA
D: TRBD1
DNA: TGTGCCAGCAGCTTAGGGGGACAGGGGTATATGAACACTGAAGCTTTCTTT
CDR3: CASSLGGQGYMNTEAFF

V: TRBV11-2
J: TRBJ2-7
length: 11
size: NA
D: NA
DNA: TGTGCCAGCCAGCTAAGCTACGAGCAGTACTTC
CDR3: CASQLSYEQYF

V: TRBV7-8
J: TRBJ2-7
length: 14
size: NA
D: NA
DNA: TGTGCCAGCAGCTTAGTCGACTCCACCTACGAGCAGTACTTC
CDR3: CASSLVDSTYEQYF

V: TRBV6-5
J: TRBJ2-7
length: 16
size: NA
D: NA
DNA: TGTGCCAGCAGTTACCCCCTTGGGGGGGGCACCTACGAGCAGTACTTC
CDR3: CASSYPLGGGTYEQYF

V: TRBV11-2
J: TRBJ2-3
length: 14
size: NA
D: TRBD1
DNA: TGTGCCAGCAGCTTAGTACGACAGGGTTCTACGCAGTATTTT
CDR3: CASSLVRQGSTQYF

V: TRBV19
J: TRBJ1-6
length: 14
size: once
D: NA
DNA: TGTGCCAGTGGCTACGGGACCTCAGACTCACCCCTCCACTTT
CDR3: CASGYGTSDSPLHF

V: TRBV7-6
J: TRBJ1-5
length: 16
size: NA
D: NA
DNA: TGTGCCAGCAGCTCACTATTAGGGTTGAGCAATCAGCCCCAGCATTTT
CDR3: CASSSLLGLSNQPQHF

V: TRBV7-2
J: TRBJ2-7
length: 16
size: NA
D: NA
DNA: TGTGCCAGCAGCTTGGTGGGGGACTTTGGGACCTACGAGCAGTACTTC
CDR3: CASSLVGDFGTYEQYF

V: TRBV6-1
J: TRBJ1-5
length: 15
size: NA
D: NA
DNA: TGTGCCAGCAGTGAAAACAGGGCGAGCAATCAGCCCCAGCATTTT
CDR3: CASSENRASNQPQHF

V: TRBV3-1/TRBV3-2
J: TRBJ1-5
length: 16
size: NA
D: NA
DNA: TGTGCCAGCAGCCAAGATCAGGACAGCCCGCATGGGCCCCAGCATTTT
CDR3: CASSQDQDSPHGPQHF

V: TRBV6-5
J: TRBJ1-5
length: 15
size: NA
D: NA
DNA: TGTGCCAGCAGTATTCAGGGTTGGGTCAATCAGCCCCAGCATTTT
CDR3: CASSIQGWVNQPQHF